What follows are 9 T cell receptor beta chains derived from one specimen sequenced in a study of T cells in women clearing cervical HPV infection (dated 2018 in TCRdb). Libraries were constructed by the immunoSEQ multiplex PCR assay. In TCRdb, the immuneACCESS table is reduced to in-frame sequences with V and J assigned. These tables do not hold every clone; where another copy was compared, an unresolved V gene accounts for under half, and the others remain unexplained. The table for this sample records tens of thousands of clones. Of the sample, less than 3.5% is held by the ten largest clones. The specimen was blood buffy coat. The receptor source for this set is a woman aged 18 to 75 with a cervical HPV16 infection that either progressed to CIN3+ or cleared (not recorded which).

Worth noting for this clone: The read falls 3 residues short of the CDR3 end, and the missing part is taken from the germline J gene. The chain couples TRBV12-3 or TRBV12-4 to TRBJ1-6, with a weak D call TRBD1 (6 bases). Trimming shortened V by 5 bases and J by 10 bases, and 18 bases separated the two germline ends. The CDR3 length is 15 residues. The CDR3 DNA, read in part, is TGTGCCAGCAGTCGAATACAGGGTAGCCTATCACCC. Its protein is CASSRIQGSLSP. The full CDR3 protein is CASSRIQGSLSPLHF.

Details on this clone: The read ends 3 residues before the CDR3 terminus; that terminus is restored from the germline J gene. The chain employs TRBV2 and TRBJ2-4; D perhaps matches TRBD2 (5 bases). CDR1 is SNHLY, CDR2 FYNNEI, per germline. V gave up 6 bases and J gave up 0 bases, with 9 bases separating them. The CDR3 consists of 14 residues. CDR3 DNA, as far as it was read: TGTGCCAGCAGAGCTGGACTAGCCAAAAACATT. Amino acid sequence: CASRAGLAKNI. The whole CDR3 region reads CASRAGLAKNIQYF.

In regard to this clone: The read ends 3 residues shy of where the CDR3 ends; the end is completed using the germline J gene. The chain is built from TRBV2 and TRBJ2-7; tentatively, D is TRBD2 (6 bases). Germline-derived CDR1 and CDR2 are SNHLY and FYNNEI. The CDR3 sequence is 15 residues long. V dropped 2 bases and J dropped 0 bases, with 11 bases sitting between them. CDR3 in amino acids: CASSEKLALSYEQYF. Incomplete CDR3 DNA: TGTGCCAGCAGTGAAAAACTAGCCCTCTCCTACGAG.

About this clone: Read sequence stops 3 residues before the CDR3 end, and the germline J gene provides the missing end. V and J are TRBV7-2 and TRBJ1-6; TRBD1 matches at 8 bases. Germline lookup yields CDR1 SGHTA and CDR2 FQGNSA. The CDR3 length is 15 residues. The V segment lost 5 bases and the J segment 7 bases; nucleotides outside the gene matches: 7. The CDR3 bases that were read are TGTGCCAGCAGCGAGACAGGGGCCGGGAATTCACCC. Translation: CASSETGAGNSP. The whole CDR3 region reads CASSETGAGNSPLHF.

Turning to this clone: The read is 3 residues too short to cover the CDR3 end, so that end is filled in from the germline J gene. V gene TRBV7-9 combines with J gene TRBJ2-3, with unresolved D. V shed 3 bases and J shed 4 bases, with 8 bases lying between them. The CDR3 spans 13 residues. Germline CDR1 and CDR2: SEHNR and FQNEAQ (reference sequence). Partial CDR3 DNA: TGTGCCAGCAGCTTTAGGAGCGCAGATACG. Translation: CASSFRSADT. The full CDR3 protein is CASSFRSADTQYF.

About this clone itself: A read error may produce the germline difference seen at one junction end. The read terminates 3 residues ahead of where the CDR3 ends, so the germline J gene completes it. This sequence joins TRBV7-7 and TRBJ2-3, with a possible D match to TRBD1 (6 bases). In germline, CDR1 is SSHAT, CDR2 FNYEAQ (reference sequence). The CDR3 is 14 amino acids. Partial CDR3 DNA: TGTGCTAGCAGCCCAGACAGGTGGTTAAATACG. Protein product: CASSPDRWLNT. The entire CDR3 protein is CASSPDRWLNTQYF.

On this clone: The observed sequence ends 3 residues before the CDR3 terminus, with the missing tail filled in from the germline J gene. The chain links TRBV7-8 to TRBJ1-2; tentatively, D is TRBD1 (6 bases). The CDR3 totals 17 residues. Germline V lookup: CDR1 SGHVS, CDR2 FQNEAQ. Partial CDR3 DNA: TGTGCCAGCAGCTTAGACCGGACAGCACCACTCCGGCACGGC. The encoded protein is CASSLDRTAPLRHG. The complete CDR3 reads CASSLDRTAPLRHGYTF.

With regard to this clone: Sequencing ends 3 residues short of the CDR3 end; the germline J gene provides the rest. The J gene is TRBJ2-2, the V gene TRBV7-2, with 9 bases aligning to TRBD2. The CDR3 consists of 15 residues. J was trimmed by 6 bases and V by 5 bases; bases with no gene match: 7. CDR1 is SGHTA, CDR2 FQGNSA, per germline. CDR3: CASSPNSGRAGELFF. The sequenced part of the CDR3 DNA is TGTGCCAGCAGCCCTAATAGCGGGAGAGCCGGGGAG.

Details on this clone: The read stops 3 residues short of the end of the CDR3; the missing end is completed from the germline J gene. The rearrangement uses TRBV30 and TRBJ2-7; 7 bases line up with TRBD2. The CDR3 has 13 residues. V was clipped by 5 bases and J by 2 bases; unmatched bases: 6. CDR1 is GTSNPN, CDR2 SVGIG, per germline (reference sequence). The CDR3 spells CAWGRGLAYEQYF. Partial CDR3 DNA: TGTGCCTGGGGTCGAGGACTAGCCTACGAG.